This record concerns one T cell receptor beta chain sequence. Germline trimming cut 6 bases from V and 8 bases from J; bases unmatched to any gene: 6. Looked up from germline, CDR1 is ENHRY and CDR2 is SYGVKD. The length of the CDR3 is 13 residues. TCRdb re-called the RACE reads with MiXCR, one entry per CDR3 protein. Of 210,000 or so distinct CDR3 sequences listed, under 30% are singletons. As for time point: patch test 3, about 24 weeks after DPC sensitization. Treatment indicated: therapeutic diphenylcyclopropenone sensitization with weekly scalp DPC. This specimen belongs to a study of human T cells and chemical hapten exposure.

The specimen comprised whole blood, sampled in connection with sensitization to the hapten diphenylcyclopropenone (DPC). This rearrangement joins TRBV10-3 to TRBJ2-1, with 8 bases matching TRBD1. The receptor's source is a woman aged 40 to 50 with alopecia areata. Some clones in this sample may be carry-over from other donors' samples. In nucleotides, the CDR3 is TGTGCCATCAGGGACAGGGACTGGGATGAGCAGTTCTTC. This translates into CAIRDRDWDEQFF.